This T cell receptor (beta chain) was sequenced in a study of breast tumors, draining lymph nodes, adjacent tissues. V trimming: 0 bases; J trimming: 5 bases; junction bases outside the gene matches: 0. The CDR3 loop spans 14 amino acids. Germline V gene lookup returns CDR1 SGHRS and CDR2 YFSETQ. This clonotype was seen many times. Its specificity is unknown. Study-wide findings and caveats: Tumor T cell lymph node origin was a supported hypothesis, not proven. Tumor and nontumor repertoires were significantly more similar in luminal-like than in basal-like breast cancer. Findings are consistent with lymph node origin and intratumoral expansion of most tumor T cells.

The lymph nodes were axillary draining lymph nodes from breast cancer patients. TCRdb redid the calling of the multiplex PCR reads with MiXCR, one entry per CDR3 protein. The repertoire holds around 300,000 distinct CDR3 sequences, with roughly 30% as singletons. This chain links TRBV5-1 with TRBJ1-5; 9 bases align to TRBD1. Sequencing input: axillary lymph node tissue. The sequence came from a female donor with breast cancer. Some clones in this sample may be carry-over from other donors' samples. The CDR3 region has the DNA TGCGCCAGCAGCTTGGGGACAGGGGATCAGCCCCAGCATTTT. The encoded protein is CASSLGTGDQPQHF.